The next 22 T cell receptor beta chains were all read from a single sample in a study of T cells in women clearing cervical HPV infection. Here immunoSEQ multiplex PCR was the method, and the copy in TCRdb shows in-frame clones only, minus some. The sample has some 20,000 clones. The sequenced material came from blood buffy coat. Every receptor here comes from a woman aged 18 to 69 with a cervical HPV16 infection that either progressed to CIN3+ or cleared (not recorded which).

Comments on this clone: Read data end 3 residues before the CDR3 end; the end is taken from the germline J gene. The chain combines TRBV19 with TRBJ1-6, with D hard to call. This CDR3 is built from 13 residues. Germline CDR1 LNHDA, CDR2 SQIVND (reference sequence). Trimming removed 7 bases from V and 11 bases from J, with 15 bases in between. CDR3 DNA, as far as it was read: TGTGCCAGTACCTCTTCCGGGGAAGCACCC. This sequence encodes CASTSSGEAP. From start to end, the CDR3 is CASTSSGEAPLHF.

Comment on this clone: The read ends 3 residues before the CDR3 terminus; that terminus is restored from the germline J gene. The chain is built from TRBV20-1 and TRBJ2-5, with TRBD2 as a possible D gene (7 bases). This CDR3 has 16 residues. The V gene lost 3 bases and the J gene lost 1 base, with 18 bases spanning the gap. Per germline, CDR1 DFQATT and CDR2 SNEGSKA (reference sequence). The CDR3 here is CSAREGGNPIQETQYF. Incomplete CDR3 DNA: TGCAGTGCTAGGGAGGGGGGGAATCCGATCCAAGAGACC.

In the case of this clone: The read halts 3 residues ahead of the CDR3 end, with the missing end drawn from the germline J gene. The chain uses TRBV4-2 and TRBJ2-1; 7 bases fit TRBD2. The J segment lost 5 bases and the V segment lost 4 bases, leaving 11 bases of the junction unmatched. Germline V gene sequence: CDR1 LGHNA, CDR2 YNFKEQ. This CDR3 is 16 amino acids long. Incomplete CDR3 DNA: TGTGCCAGCAGCCTCAACGCGGGACTAACGAACAATGAG. It yields the protein CASSLNAGLTNNE. The entire CDR3 protein reads CASSLNAGLTNNEQFF.

Notes on this clone: At one boundary the junction diverges from the germline segment, which might be a read error. The read terminates 3 residues before the CDR3 end, so the remaining end is supplied by the germline J gene. V gene TRBV4-2 combines with J gene TRBJ1-2, with no clear D. Germline CDR1 is LGHNA and CDR2 is YNFKEQ. The CDR3 consists of 17 residues. The CDR3 loop is CASSQEGPTHFNYGYTF. The part of the CDR3 DNA that was read is TGCGCCAGCAGCCAAGAGGGCCCAACGCACTTTAACTATGGC.

With regard to this clone: The CDR3 goes on 3 residues after the read ends, and that part is filled in from the germline J gene. The genes are TRBV7-8 and TRBJ2-2; TRBD1 matches at 7 bases. The CDR3 covers 17 residues. V dropped 1 base and J dropped 4; count of bases not matched to a gene: 9. CDR1 is SGHVS and CDR2 is FQNEAQ in the germline V gene. The sequenced part of the CDR3 DNA is TGTGCCAGCAGCTTAGTCATCGCAGGGGGAAGCACCGGGGAG. Translating gives CASSLVIAGGSTGE. The entire CDR3 protein is CASSLVIAGGSTGELFF.

Notes on this clone: With the read ending 3 residues before the CDR3 end, the germline J gene is used to fill in that end. The V gene is TRBV5-1, the J gene TRBJ1-6, with 9 bases matching TRBD1. Germline values: CDR1 SGHRS, CDR2 YFSETQ. There are 16 residues in the CDR3. Losses at the gene ends were 4 bases for V and 4 bases for J; bases not matched to a gene: 6. CDR3 bases read: TGCGCCAGCAGCGAATCCGGACAGGGGTATAATTCACCC. This codes for CASSESGQGYNSP. The CDR3 in full is CASSESGQGYNSPLHF.

A note on this clone: The sequence runs out 3 residues before the end of the CDR3; the remainder is reconstructed from the germline J gene. This chain uses TRBV20-1 with TRBJ1-5; weak D call: TRBD1 (6 bases). CDR1 is DFQATT, CDR2 SNEGSKA, per germline (reference sequence). The CDR3 loop spans 13 amino acids. V shed 6 bases and J shed 6 bases, with 15 bases lying between them. CDR3 amino acids: CSAEYRAAQPQHF. The sequenced CDR3 bases are TGCAGTGCGGAATACAGGGCGGCTCAGCCC.

To note about this clone: The junction shows a germline mismatch at one end, possibly a read error. The CDR3 goes on 3 residues after the read ends, and that part is filled in from the germline J gene. The chain carries TRBV4-2 and TRBJ2-3; perhaps TRBD1 as D (6 bases). Germline values: CDR1 LGHNA, CDR2 YNFKEQ. This CDR3 region has 18 residues. CDR3 DNA (partial): TGCGCCAGCAGCCAAGATCTTGGAAGACAGGAGCTCACAGATACG. Residues: CASSQDLGRQELTDT. The entire CDR3 reads CASSQDLGRQELTDTQYF.

A remark on this clone: Read coverage stops 3 residues before the CDR3 terminus; the germline J gene supplies the remainder. The V call is TRBV20-1, the J call TRBJ2-3; TRBD2 matches at 12 bases. V shed 0 bases, J shed 2 bases, and the junction held 9 bases outside the gene matches. The CDR3 consists of 18 residues. CDR1 is DFQATT and CDR2 is SNEGSKA in the germline V gene (reference sequence). CDR3 sequence: CSARDQTSGGIDTDTQYF. Incomplete CDR3 DNA: TGCAGTGCTAGAGATCAAACTAGCGGGGGGATTGACACAGATACG.

As concerns this clone: Sequencing ends 3 residues short of the CDR3 end; the germline J gene provides the rest. The chain carries TRBV7-3 and TRBJ1-2, with a weak D call TRBD1 (5 bases). The CDR3 totals 14 residues. Germline values: CDR1 SGHTA, CDR2 FQGTGA. Here the CDR3 reads CASSSSGGYNDYTF. The part of the CDR3 DNA that was read is TGTGCCAGCAGCTCCTCCGGGGGATACAATGAC.

For this clone: Sequencing ends 3 residues short of the CDR3 end; the germline J gene provides the rest. V is TRBV18 and J is TRBJ1-2; 7 bases match TRBD1. J lost 3 bases, V lost 2 bases, and 3 bases had no gene match. Germline CDR1 is KGHSH and CDR2 is LQKENI. The CDR3 runs 14 residues. CDR3 residues: CASSPGTGDYGYTF. The CDR3 bases that were read are TGTGCCAGCTCACCAGGAACAGGGGACTATGGC. Drawing the rest from reference TRBV18 and TRBJ1-2, the complete variable domain is NAGVMQNPRHLVRRRGQEARLRCSPMKGHSHVYWYRQLPEEGLKFMVYLQKENIIDESGMPKERFSAEFPKEGPSILRIQQVVRGDSAAYFCASSPGTGDYGYTFGSGTRLTVV.

As concerns this clone: The CDR3 end is not reached by the read, which stops 3 residues before it; the germline J gene fills it in. This sequence joins TRBV19 and TRBJ1-2; TRBD1 aligns across 10 bases. Per the germline V gene, CDR1 is LNHDA and CDR2 is SQIVND (reference sequence). The CDR3 consists of 15 residues. The V segment lost 10 bases and the J segment 4 bases; nucleotides outside the gene matches: 12. CDR3: CATATGGDYPYGYTF. The covered CDR3 bases are TGTGCCACCGCGACAGGGGGCGATTACCCCTATGGC.

Points on this clone: The read terminates 3 residues ahead of where the CDR3 ends, so the germline J gene completes it. The chain uses TRBV20-1 and TRBJ1-1, with 7 bases matching TRBD1. The CDR3 is 13 residues long. From germline, CDR1 is DFQATT and CDR2 SNEGSKA (reference sequence). CDR3 bases read: TGCAGTGCTAGACCCGACAGGGAGGGGGAA. Encoded protein: CSARPDREGE. The entire CDR3 protein is CSARPDREGEAFF.

Comments on this clone: The sequenced fragment ends 3 residues before the CDR3 boundary, so the rest is inferred from the germline J gene. The V gene is TRBV4-1, the J gene TRBJ2-7, with 9 bases lining up with TRBD1. This CDR3 is built from 14 residues. After removal of 4 bases from V and 5 bases from J, the junction contained 6 bases not matched to a gene. CDR1 and CDR2 from the germline V gene are MGHRA and YSYEKL. CDR3 protein: CASSLGQGGNEQYF. CDR3 DNA (partial): TGCGCCAGCAGCCTGGGACAGGGAGGCAACGAG.

To note about this clone: The DNA ends 3 residues before the CDR3 does, and the rest of the CDR3 is filled in from the germline J gene. This chain connects TRBV7-3 to TRBJ1-6; 7 bases align to TRBD1. Germline assignment: CDR1 SGHTA and CDR2 FQGTGA. This CDR3 spans 13 amino acids. The chain's CDR3 is CASSLAGTASLHF. The CDR3 bases that were read are TGTGCCAGCAGCTTAGCAGGGACAGCATCC.

A note on this clone: The CDR3 is cut off 3 residues early in the read; its end comes from the germline J gene. The rearrangement links TRBV30 to TRBJ1-6, with TRBD1 matching over 11 bases. V trimming: 3 bases; J trimming: 9 bases; junction bases outside the gene matches: 10. The CDR3 spans 16 residues. CDR1 and CDR2 from the germline V gene are GTSNPN and SVGIG (reference sequence). CDR3 DNA, as far as it was read: TGTGCCTGGAGGTTTATGGGGACAGGGGGAGGTTCACCC. This encodes CAWRFMGTGGGSP. The full CDR3 sequence reads CAWRFMGTGGGSPLHF.

Notes on this clone: The CDR3 end falls 3 residues outside the read, so it is completed with the germline J gene. This rearrangement joins TRBV19 to TRBJ1-5; TRBD1 might be the D (5 bases). Germline V gives CDR1 LNHDA, CDR2 SQIVND (reference sequence). V lost 5 bases, J lost 6 bases, and 11 bases lay in between. The length of the CDR3 is 13 residues. This chain's CDR3 is CASSPPGVQPQHF. The covered CDR3 bases are TGTGCCAGTAGTCCGCCGGGGGTTCAGCCC.

Of note for this clone: The CDR3 is cut off 3 residues early in the read; its end comes from the germline J gene. The chain couples TRBV2 to TRBJ2-5; 9 nucleotides line up with TRBD1. The CDR3 contains 14 residues. Germline V gene lookup returns CDR1 SNHLY and CDR2 FYNNEI. Unmatched junction bases numbered 7, after V lost 6 bases and J lost 5 bases. The CDR3 here is CASRGTGRTETQYF. Incomplete CDR3 DNA: TGTGCCAGCAGGGGGACAGGGAGGACCGAGACC.

With regard to this clone: From the germline J gene comes the end of the CDR3, since the read stops 3 residues before it. This rearrangement joins TRBV20-1 to TRBJ2-4, with a tentative D call TRBD2 (5 bases). The CDR3 spans 13 residues. Per the germline V gene, CDR1 is DFQATT and CDR2 is SNEGSKA (reference sequence). Incomplete CDR3 DNA: TGCAGTGCTAGGCCCCTCGGGGAAGAGACT. Encoded protein: CSARPLGEET. The complete CDR3 protein is CSARPLGEETQYF.

Remarks on this clone: The read is 3 residues too short to cover the CDR3 end, so that end is filled in from the germline J gene. The chain couples TRBV19 to TRBJ2-4; TRBD1 is a possible D gene (6 bases). The CDR3 sequence is 14 residues long. Germline V gene data show CDR1 as LNHDA and CDR2 as SQIVND (reference sequence). CDR3 DNA (partial): TGTGCCAGTAGTATCCCCCCAGGACAGCGAGGT. Protein: CASSIPPGQRG. The complete CDR3 sequence is CASSIPPGQRGQYF.

A note on this clone: The observed sequence ends 3 residues before the CDR3 terminus, with the missing tail filled in from the germline J gene. This rearrangement joins TRBV20-1 to TRBJ1-4; 8 nucleotides align to TRBD1. The CDR3 has 13 amino acids. Germline CDR1 reads DFQATT; CDR2 reads SNEGSKA (reference sequence). The CDR3 here is CSVLDRVNSPLFF. Partial CDR3 DNA: TGCAGTGTTCTGGACAGGGTGAATTCACCA.

Notes on this clone: The read stops 3 residues short of the end of the CDR3; the missing end is completed from the germline J gene. The chain recombines TRBV6-1 with TRBJ2-7, with 12 bases aligning to TRBD1. The CDR3 sequence is 15 residues long. V was pared by 4 bases and J by 3 bases, with 4 bases of the junction left unmatched. Germline loops: CDR1 MNHNS, CDR2 SASEGT. Incomplete CDR3 DNA: TGTGCCAGCAGTGCCCGGGACAGGGGGCTCTACGAG. Amino acids: CASSARDRGLYE. The full CDR3 sequence reads CASSARDRGLYEQYF.